This note documents a single TCR beta chain sequence. Its antigen is currently unknown. Sequencing was performed with immunoSEQ multiplex PCR; in TCRdb, only in-frame clones are kept and a portion is missing. The top ten clones hold 4% to 6% of a sample with around 3,100 clones, about 86% of them seen once. The time point is: neoterminal ileum biopsy at postoperative endoscopy, about 6 months after surgery. These data belong to a study of T cell repertoires in ileal Crohn's disease. Findings of the study overall: Within the first postoperative year, endoscopy came at median approximately 6.3 months. Clonality above 26.8% at surgery always came with endoscopic recurrence.

From germline, CDR1 is SEHNR and CDR2 FQNEAQ (reference sequence). V lost 0 bases and J 4 bases, leaving 16 bases between the germline ends. This CDR3 is built from 17 residues. The clonotype originates from an adult with Crohn's disease. The sequenced material came from ileal tissue. The chain couples TRBV7-9 to TRBJ2-1; D perhaps matches TRBD2 (6 bases). This CDR3 reads CASSLASLTRPYNEQFF. In DNA, the CDR3 is TGTGCCAGCAGCTTAGCTTCTTTGACTAGACCTTACAATGAGCAGTTCTTC.